This record covers a single T cell receptor beta chain. This record belongs to a study of blood T cell repertoires in COVID-19. Looking at the study overall: Samples taken during acute and convalescent COVID-19 were collected in the United States, Italy and Spain.

The V gene's germline CDR1 is MNHEY and CDR2 SVGAGI. Trimming removed 3 bases from V and 4 bases from J, with 8 bases in between. The CDR3 runs 13 residues. Original processing notes: Quantification of nucleated cells was approximated via reference gene primer amplification. TCRdb's table, derived via immunoSEQ multiplex PCR, lists solely in-frame clones and lacks some. V, J and clone size are taken as reported in that table, and D and trimming were inferred from the DNA itself. The repertoire has around 65,000 clones, around 85% of them found once; the top ten carry approximately 5%. This clonotype originated in a man aged 65-85 years with acute or convalescent COVID-19. Sample: peripheral blood. The chain joins TRBV6-5 to TRBJ2-3; D not resolved. The chain's CDR3 is CASSYRSADTQYF. Written as DNA, the CDR3 is TGTGCCAGCAGTTATCGGTCGGCAGATACGCAGTATTTT.